The clone carrying this T cell receptor (beta chain) was seen more than once but under ten times. The antigen is unknown. The data were taken from a study of T-cell memory formation after mild COVID-19. Findings and limits, study-wide: The authors left the SARS-CoV-2 specificity of second-wave clones peaking on day 37 unconfirmed.

5'RACE primed at constant segments yielded TCR alpha and TCR beta cDNA libraries bearing sample barcodes and UMIs. TCRdb passed the 5' RACE reads through MiXCR, listing each CDR3 protein once. The sample lists about 84,000 distinct CDR3 sequences; approximately 15% were seen once. This CDR3 is built from 15 residues. Trimming removed 3 bases from V and 7 bases from J; junction bases left unmatched: 7. CDR1 and CDR2 from the germline V gene are SGDLS and YYNGEE. Sequencing was done on a sample of PBMCs or a T cell subset sorted from them (not recorded which). This TCR derives from an adult woman who had mild COVID-19 (a few samples of this study predate the infection). Cell type and time point are not known. The rearrangement uses TRBV9 and TRBJ2-1, with 10 bases aligning to TRBD2. CDR3 sequence (DNA): TGTGCCAGCAGCGCCGCTAGCGGGAGTTCAAATGAGCAGTTCTTC. As protein: CASSAASGSSNEQFF.